This T cell receptor beta chain was recorded in a study of beta chain features in type 1 diabetes. Looking at the study overall: The patient and healthy donor groups were comparable for age, gender and cell yields.

Deletions cut 5 bases from V and 5 bases from J, with 10 bases between. CDR1 is MNHNY and CDR2 is SVGAGI in the germline V gene (reference sequence). The CDR3 runs to 13 residues. Study-wide results and limits: In all four CD4+ subsets, TCRB CDR3 length was significantly, moderately reduced in type 1 diabetes.

Note on this clone: Its antigen is as yet unknown.

Investigators reverse transcribed all isolated RNA, so they sequenced expressed TCRB transcripts. Assay: immunoSEQ multiplex PCR; the TCRdb copy retains only in-frame clones and omits some. Of 300,000 to 450,000 clones in the sample, about 20% were seen once. This TCR was recovered from a woman aged 18-29 years in good health. The sequenced material came from naive CD4+ T cells from blood. This chain joins TRBV6-6 and TRBJ2-1, with D possibly TRBD2 on 6 matching bases. The CDR3 region has the DNA TGTGCCAGCAGTACCGGGAGCGACAATGAGCAGTTCTTC. Its protein product is CASSTGSDNEQFF.